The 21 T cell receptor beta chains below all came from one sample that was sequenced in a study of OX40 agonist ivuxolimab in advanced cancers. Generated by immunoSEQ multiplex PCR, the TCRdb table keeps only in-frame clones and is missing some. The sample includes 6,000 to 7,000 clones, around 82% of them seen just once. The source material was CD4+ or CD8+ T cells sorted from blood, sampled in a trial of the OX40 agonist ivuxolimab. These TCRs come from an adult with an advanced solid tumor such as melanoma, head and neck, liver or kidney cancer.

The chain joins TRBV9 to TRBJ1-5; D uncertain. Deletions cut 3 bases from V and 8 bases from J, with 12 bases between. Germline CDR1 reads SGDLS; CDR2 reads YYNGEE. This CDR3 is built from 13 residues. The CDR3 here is CASSGSPKEPQHF. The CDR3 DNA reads TGTGCCAGCAGCGGATCCCCAAAGGAGCCCCAGCATTTT.

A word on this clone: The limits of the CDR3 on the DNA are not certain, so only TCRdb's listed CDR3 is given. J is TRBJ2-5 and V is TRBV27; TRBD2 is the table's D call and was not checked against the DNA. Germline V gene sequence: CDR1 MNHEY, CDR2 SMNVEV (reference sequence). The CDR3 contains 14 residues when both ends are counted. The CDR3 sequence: CASSLSLSWETQYF.

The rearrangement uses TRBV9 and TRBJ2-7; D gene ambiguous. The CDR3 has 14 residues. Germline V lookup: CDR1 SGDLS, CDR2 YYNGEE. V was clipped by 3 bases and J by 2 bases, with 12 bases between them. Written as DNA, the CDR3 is TGTGCCAGCAGCGCACCATCAACTCCCTACGAGCAGTACTTC. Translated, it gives CASSAPSTPYEQYF.

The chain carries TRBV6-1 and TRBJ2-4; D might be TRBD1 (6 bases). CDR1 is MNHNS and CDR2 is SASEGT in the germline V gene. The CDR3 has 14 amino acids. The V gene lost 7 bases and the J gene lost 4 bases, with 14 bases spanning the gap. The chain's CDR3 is CASTGTNDKNIQYF. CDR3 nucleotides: TGTGCCAGCACCGGGACAAACGATAAAAACATTCAGTACTTC.

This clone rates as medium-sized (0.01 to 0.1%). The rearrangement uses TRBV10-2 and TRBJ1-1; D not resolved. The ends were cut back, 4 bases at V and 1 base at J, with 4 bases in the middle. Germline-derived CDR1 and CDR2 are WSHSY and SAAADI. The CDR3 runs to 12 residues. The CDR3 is CASSGENTEAFF. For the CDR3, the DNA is TGCGCCAGCAGTGGGGAGAACACTGAAGCTTTCTTT.

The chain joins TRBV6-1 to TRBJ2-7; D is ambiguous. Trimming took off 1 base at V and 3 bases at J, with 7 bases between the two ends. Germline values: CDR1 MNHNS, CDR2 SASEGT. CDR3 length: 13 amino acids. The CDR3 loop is CASSEGRFYEQYF. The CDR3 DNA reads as TGTGCCAGCAGTGAAGGCAGGTTCTACGAGCAGTACTTC.

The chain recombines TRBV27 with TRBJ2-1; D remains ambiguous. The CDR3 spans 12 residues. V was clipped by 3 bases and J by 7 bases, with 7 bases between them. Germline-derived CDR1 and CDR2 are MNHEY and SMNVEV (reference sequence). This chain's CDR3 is CASSFDGNEQFF. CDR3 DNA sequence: TGTGCCAGCAGTTTTGACGGAAATGAGCAGTTCTTC.

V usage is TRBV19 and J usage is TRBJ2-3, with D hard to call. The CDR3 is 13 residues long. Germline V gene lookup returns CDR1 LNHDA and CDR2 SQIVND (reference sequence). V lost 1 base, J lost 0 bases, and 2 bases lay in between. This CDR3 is CASSIASTDTQYF. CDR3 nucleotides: TGTGCCAGTAGTATAGCGAGCACAGATACGCAGTATTTT.

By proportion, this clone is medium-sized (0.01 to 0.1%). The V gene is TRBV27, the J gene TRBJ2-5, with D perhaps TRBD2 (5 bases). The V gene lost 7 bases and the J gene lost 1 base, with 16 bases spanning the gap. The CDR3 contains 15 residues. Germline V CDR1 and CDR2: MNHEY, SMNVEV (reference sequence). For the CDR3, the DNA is TGTGCCAGCAATCCCGCGGGTCAGCCCCAAGAGACCCAGTACTTC. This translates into CASNPAGQPQETQYF.

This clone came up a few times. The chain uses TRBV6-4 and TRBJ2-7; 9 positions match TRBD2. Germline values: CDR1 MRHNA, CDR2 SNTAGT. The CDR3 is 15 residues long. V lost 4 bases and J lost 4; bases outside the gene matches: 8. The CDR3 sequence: CASSAEAGGEYEQYF. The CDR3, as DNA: TGTGCCAGCAGTGCAGAAGCGGGGGGCGAATACGAGCAGTACTTC.

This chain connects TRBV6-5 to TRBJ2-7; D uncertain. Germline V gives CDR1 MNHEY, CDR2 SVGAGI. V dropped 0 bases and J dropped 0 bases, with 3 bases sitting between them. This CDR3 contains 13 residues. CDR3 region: CASSYSPSYEQYF. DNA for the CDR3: TGTGCCAGCAGTTACTCTCCCTCCTACGAGCAGTACTTC.

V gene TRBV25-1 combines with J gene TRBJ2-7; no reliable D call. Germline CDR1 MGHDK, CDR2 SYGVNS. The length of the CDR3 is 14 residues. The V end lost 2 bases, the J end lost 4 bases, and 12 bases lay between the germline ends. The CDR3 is CASSEMGFPYEQYF. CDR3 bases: TGTGCCAGCAGTGAAATGGGTTTCCCTTACGAGCAGTACTTC.

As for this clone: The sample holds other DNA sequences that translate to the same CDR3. The CDR3 spells CASSYTSGLRGEQFF. The CDR3, as DNA: TGTGCCAGCAGTTACACTAGCGGGTTACGTGGTGAGCAGTTCTTC. The gene calls are TRBV6-6 and TRBJ2-1; 9 bases fit TRBD2. V trimming: 2 bases; J trimming: 9 bases; junction bases outside the gene matches: 8. Germline V gene sequence: CDR1 MNHNY, CDR2 SVGAGI (reference sequence). This CDR3 has 15 residues.

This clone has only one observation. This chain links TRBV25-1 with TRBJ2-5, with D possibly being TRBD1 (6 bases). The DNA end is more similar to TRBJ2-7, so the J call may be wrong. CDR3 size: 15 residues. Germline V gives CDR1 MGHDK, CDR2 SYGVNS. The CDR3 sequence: CASSELLGAIYEQYF. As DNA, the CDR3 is TGTGCCAGCAGTGAATTGCTGGGGGCTATCTACGAGCAGTACTTC.

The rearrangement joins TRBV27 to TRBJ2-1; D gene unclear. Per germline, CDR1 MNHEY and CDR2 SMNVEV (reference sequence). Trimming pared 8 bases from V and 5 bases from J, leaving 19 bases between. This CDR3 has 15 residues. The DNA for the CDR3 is TGTGCCAGCGGGTGGATCCCCCCCTTTAACAATGAGCAGTTCTTC. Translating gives CASGWIPPFNNEQFF.

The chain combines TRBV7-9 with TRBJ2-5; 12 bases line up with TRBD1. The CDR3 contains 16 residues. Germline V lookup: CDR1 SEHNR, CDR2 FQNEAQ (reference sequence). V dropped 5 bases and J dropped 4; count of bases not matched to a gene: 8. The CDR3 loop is CASSLNRDRGRETQYF. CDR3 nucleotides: TGTGCCAGCAGCCTAAACAGGGACAGGGGGCGAGAGACCCAGTACTTC.

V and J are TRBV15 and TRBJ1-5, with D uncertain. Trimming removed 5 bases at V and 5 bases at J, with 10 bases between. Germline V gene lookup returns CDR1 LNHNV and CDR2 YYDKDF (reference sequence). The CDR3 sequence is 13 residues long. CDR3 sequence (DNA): TGTGCCACCAGCCTTACAACGTATCAGCCCCAGCATTTT. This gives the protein CATSLTTYQPQHF. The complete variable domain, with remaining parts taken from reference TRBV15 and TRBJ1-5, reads DAMVIQNPRYQVTQFGKPVTLSCSQTLNHNVMYWYQQKSSQAPKLLFHYYDKDFNNEADTPDNFQSRRPNTSFCFLDIRSPGLGDTAMYLCATSLTTYQPQHFGDGTRLSIL.

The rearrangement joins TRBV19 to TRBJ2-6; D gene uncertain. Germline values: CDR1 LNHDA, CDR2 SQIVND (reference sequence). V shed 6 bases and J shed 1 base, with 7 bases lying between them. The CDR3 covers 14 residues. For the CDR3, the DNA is TGTGCCAGTAGGCTGGAATCTGGGGCCAACGTCCTGACTTTC. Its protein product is CASRLESGANVLTF.

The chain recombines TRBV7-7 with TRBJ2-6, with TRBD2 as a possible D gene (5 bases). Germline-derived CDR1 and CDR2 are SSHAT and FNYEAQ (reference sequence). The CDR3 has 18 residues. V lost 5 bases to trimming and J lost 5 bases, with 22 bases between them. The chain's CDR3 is CASSAVGVPQSRANVLTF. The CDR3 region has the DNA TGTGCCAGCAGCGCCGTGGGAGTGCCACAAAGTCGGGCCAACGTCCTGACTTTC.

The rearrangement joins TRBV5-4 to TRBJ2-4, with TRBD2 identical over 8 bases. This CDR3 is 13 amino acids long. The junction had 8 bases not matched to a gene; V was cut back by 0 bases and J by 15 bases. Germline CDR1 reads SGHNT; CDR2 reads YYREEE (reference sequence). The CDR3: CASSLESGGPMYF. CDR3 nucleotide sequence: TGTGCCAGCAGCTTGGAAAGCGGGGGCCCTATGTACTTC.

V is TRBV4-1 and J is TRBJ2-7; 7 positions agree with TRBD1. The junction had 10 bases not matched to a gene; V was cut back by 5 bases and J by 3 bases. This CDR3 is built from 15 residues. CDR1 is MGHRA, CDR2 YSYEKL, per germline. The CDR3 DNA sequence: TGCGCCAGCAGCAAAGGACAGGCACCTGTCTACGAGCAGTACTTC. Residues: CASSKGQAPVYEQYF.